This T cell receptor beta chain comes out of a study of blood T cell repertoires in COVID-19. Whole-study context: Sources were T cells, B-cell-depleted T cells, or PBMCs; the material itself was cDNA or gDNA.

Germline CDR1 SEHNR, CDR2 FQNEAQ (reference sequence). The CDR3 consists of 16 residues. Trimming cost V 6 bases and J 3 bases, with 18 bases left between them. Original methodology: For nucleated cells, counts were estimated from reference gene primer amplification. Only in-frame clones appear in the TCRdb table, and some are missing; sequencing was by immunoSEQ multiplex PCR. V and J calls and clone size come straight from that table; D and trimming were deduced from the DNA. Seen here are just under 55,000 clones, under 85% observed once, and the top ten hold about 2%. The sequencing sample was made of peripheral blood. The clonotype was recovered from a woman aged 55 to 70 with acute or convalescent COVID-19. The rearrangement joins TRBV7-9 to TRBJ1-5; no clear D gene. CDR3 protein: CASSHQFGSPNQPQHF. The CDR3 DNA is TGTGCCAGCAGTCATCAATTCGGTAGTCCCAATCAGCCCCAGCATTTT. The full variable domain, in which reference TRBV7-9 and TRBJ1-5 provide the parts outside the CDR3, is DTGVSQNPRHKITKRGQNVTFRCDPISEHNRLYWYRQTLGQGPEFLTYFQNEAQLEKSRLLSDRFSAERPKGSFSTLEIQRTEQGDSAMYLCASSHQFGSPNQPQHFGDGTRLSIL.